This T cell receptor (beta chain) stems from a study of blood T cell repertoires in COVID-19. In the study overall: COVID-19 samples collected from the United States, Italy and Spain covered acute and convalescent phases. PBMCs, B-cell-depleted T cells, or T cells were the source of the cDNA or gDNA that made up the material.

V gave up 2 bases and J gave up 7 bases, with 6 bases separating them. The CDR3 extends over 10 amino acids. In germline, CDR1 is GTSNPN, CDR2 SVGIG (reference sequence). Per the authors' pipeline: The assay estimated nucleated cells by amplifying reference gene primers. Repertoires were generated with immunoSEQ multiplex PCR, while TCRdb's copy carries only in-frame clones and drops some. The D gene and trimming were derived from the DNA, and the V and J assignments and clone size from that table. The sample shows more than 100,000 clones, around 87% of them seen only once. Sequenced input: peripheral blood. The clonotype comes from a woman in her 70s with acute or convalescent COVID-19. The chain employs TRBV30 and TRBJ2-7; D gene uncertain. The CDR3 DNA follows: TGTGCCTGGAGTCGGCGGGAGCAGTACTTC. Protein product: CAWSRREQYF.